A single sample is the source of the 24 T cell receptor beta chains below, sequenced in a study of blood T cells in healthy people across ages (dated by TCRdb to about 2015). The library was obtained by 5' RACE. Sequencer: Illumina HiSeq 2500. A second about 7 to 11 cycle PCR used a sample-barcoded 5' primer and a J-beta primer mix. TCRdb cleaned the public reads at Q25 with fastp, built clones with MiXCR and kept in-frame beta chains. Rows matching on CDR3 protein sequence are summarized as one entry with the most common DNA and genes. The sample table records hundreds of thousands of distinct CDR3 sequences; 25% to 35% of these occur just once. 17% of the sample rests with the top ten. Sequenced material: blood. These receptors were taken from a woman at least 80 years old in good health.

The V call is TRBV5-6, the J call TRBJ1-2; no firm D call. Trimming took 3 bases from V and 2 from J, leaving 23 bases between them. The CDR3 is made up of 18 amino acids. Germline CDR1 and CDR2: SGHDT and YYEEEE. As DNA, the CDR3 is TGTGCCAGCAGCTGGCGAACCCTCTACACGATTTTAAACTATGGCTACACCTTC. It translates to CASSWRTLYTILNYGYTF. Using reference TRBV5-6 and TRBJ1-2 for the parts outside the CDR3, the full variable domain is DAGVTQSPTHLIKTRGQQVTLRCSPKSGHDTVSWYQQALGQGPQFIFQYYEEEERQRGNFPDRFSGHQFPNYSSELNVNALLLGDSALYLCASSWRTLYTILNYGYTFGSGTRLTVV.

As DNA, the CDR3 is TGTGCCAGCAGTAACGGGCCAGAACTTCAGCCCCAGCATTTT. As protein: CASSNGPELQPQHF. The rearrangement links TRBV2 to TRBJ1-5, with D uncertain. CDR1 SNHLY and CDR2 FYNNEI come from the germline V gene. V was pared by 5 bases and J by 6 bases, with 14 bases between. The CDR3 consists of 14 residues. Based on the CDR3 plus reference TRBV2 and TRBJ1-5, the full variable domain is EPEVTQTPSHQVTQMGQEVILRCVPISNHLYFYWYRQILGQKVEFLVSFYNNEISEKSEIFDDQFSVERPDGSNFTLKIRSTKLEDSAMYFCASSNGPELQPQHFGDGTRLSIL.

This chain links TRBV20-1 with TRBJ2-1; the match to TRBD1 covers 7 bases. The CDR3 has 14 amino acids. CDR1 DFQATT and CDR2 SNEGSKA come from the germline V gene (reference sequence). Germline trimming cut 6 bases from V and 5 bases from J; bases unmatched to any gene: 10. The CDR3 DNA reads as TGCAGTGCGAGGGGGCACCGGGACCACAATGAGCAGTTCTTC. It yields the protein CSARGHRDHNEQFF.

This rearrangement joins TRBV13 to TRBJ2-3; 10 bases fit TRBD2. Germline values: CDR1 PRHDT, CDR2 FYEKMQ (reference sequence). The junction had 9 bases not matched to a gene; V was cut back by 8 bases and J by 1 base. This CDR3 has 16 residues. The CDR3 coding sequence is TGTGCCAGCGCCCAGCGGGGGGGCCGCGGCACAGATACGCAGTATTTT. This translates into CASAQRGGRGTDTQYF.

This clonotype has just a few counts. The germline gene is not matched at one end of the junction; a read error may be the cause. The genes are TRBV7-2 and TRBJ1-2; TRBD1 is a possible D gene (5 bases). Germline lookup yields CDR1 SGHTA and CDR2 FQGNSA. This CDR3 contains 13 residues. CDR3 amino acids: CASTPLGLNGCTF. CDR3 coding DNA: TGTGCCAGCACCCCTTTGGGACTGAATGGCTGCACCTTC.

This clonotype appeared many times. The rearrangement joins TRBV10-3 to TRBJ1-5; D is ambiguous. From germline, CDR1 is ENHRY and CDR2 SYGVKD. The CDR3 sequence is 15 residues long. V lost 4 bases and J lost 4, with 14 bases in between. The CDR3: CAISAGLLQNQPQHF. For the CDR3, the DNA is TGTGCCATCAGTGCGGGCCTTTTACAGAATCAGCCCCAGCATTTT.

This clonotype was found many times. V gene TRBV7-9 combines with J gene TRBJ1-2, with TRBD1 identical over 7 bases. The germline V gene has CDR1 SEHNR and CDR2 FQNEAQ (reference sequence). The trim removed 5 bases at V and 0 bases at J, leaving 6 bases unmatched. The CDR3 runs to 15 residues. The CDR3 nucleotides are TGTGCCAGCAGCCACTGGACAGGACCTAACTATGGCTACACCTTC. It specifies CASSHWTGPNYGYTF.

Ten or more counts support this clonotype. CDR3 sequence (DNA): TGTGCCAGCAGTTCCATAACGACAGGGGGGGTTGGCTACACCTTC. It is translated as CASSSITTGGVGYTF. The chain uses TRBV6-6 and TRBJ1-2; TRBD1 matches 9 bases. V dropped 4 bases and J dropped 7; count of bases not matched to a gene: 10. Germline CDR1 reads MNHNY; CDR2 reads SVGAGI (reference sequence). The CDR3 totals 15 residues.

A few counts support this clonotype. V usage is TRBV5-4 and J usage is TRBJ2-1; either TRBD1 or TRBD2 may fit D (5 bases each). The CDR3 runs 15 residues. Germline lookup yields CDR1 SGHNT and CDR2 YYREEE (reference sequence). Trimming left V 4 bases short and J 8 bases short, with 19 bases between. CDR3 residues: CASSLRDLPRDEQFF. The CDR3 nucleotides are TGTGCCAGCAGCCTGAGGGACCTCCCCAGGGATGAGCAGTTCTTC.

The chain employs TRBV5-1 and TRBJ2-3; D perhaps matches TRBD1 (5 bases). The length of the CDR3 is 15 residues. Trimming took off 2 bases at V and 9 bases at J, with 19 bases between the two ends. Germline CDR1 SGHRS, CDR2 YFSETQ. The CDR3 DNA sequence: TGCGCCAGCAGCTTCACACACGACCTCACAGGCACGCAGTATTTT. It codes for CASSFTHDLTGTQYF.

As to this clonotype: An end of the junction differs from the germline gene, which may be a read error. The J gene is TRBJ2-3, the V gene TRBV12-3 or TRBV12-4, with 8 bases that match TRBD2. The CDR3 has 13 amino acids. The CDR3 region is CASSREGGDTQYF. The CDR3 DNA sequence: TGTGCCAGCAGCCGGGAGGGTGGAGATACGCAATATTTT.

This clonotype was seen only a few times. A much larger clone sits a single nucleotide away, making a read error possible. The chain has TRBV12-3 or TRBV12-4 and TRBJ1-2; D remains ambiguous. There are 13 residues in the CDR3. V lost 4 bases to trimming and J lost 5 bases, with 11 bases between them. The CDR3, as DNA: TGTGCCAGCAGTTATCAGGCTGGTTATGGCTACACCTTC. Protein product: CASSYQAGYGYTF.

Regarding this clonotype: With a much larger clone just one base away, this may be a read error. The chain employs TRBV6-1 and TRBJ1-2; perhaps TRBD1 as D (5 bases). Looked up from germline, CDR1 is MNHNS and CDR2 is SASEGT. V was clipped by 1 base and J by 6 bases, with 12 bases between them. The CDR3 loop spans 14 amino acids. The CDR3 reads CASSEVRGNHGYTF. In DNA form, the CDR3 reads TGTGCCAGCAGTGAAGTGCGGGGGAACCATGGCTACACCTTC.

V and J are TRBV28 and TRBJ1-5, with TRBD1 as a possible D gene (6 bases). CDR3 length: 18 amino acids. V lost 6 bases and J 0 bases, leaving 21 bases between the germline ends. Germline lookup yields CDR1 MDHEN and CDR2 SYDVKM. CDR3 DNA: TGTGCCAGCAGCCCCGGACAGCATTTAGGCCCTAGCAATCAGCCCCAGCATTTT. Protein product: CASSPGQHLGPSNQPQHF.

This clonotype has a handful of counts. The V gene is TRBV14, the J gene TRBJ1-1; possibly TRBD1 for D (5 bases). Germline V gives CDR1 SGHDN, CDR2 FVKESK. This CDR3 region has 12 residues. Trimming pared 5 bases from V and 8 bases from J, leaving 12 bases between. CDR3: CASSERQFEAFF. In DNA, the CDR3 is TGTGCCAGCAGCGAACGACAGTTCGAAGCTTTCTTT.

This clonotype was picked up a small number of times. The rearrangement joins TRBV4-3 to TRBJ2-1; maybe TRBD2 (6 bases). Deletions cut 0 bases from V and 6 bases from J, with 15 bases between. Germline lookup yields CDR1 LGHNA and CDR2 YSLEER. This CDR3 has 16 amino acids. CDR3 coding DNA: TGCGCCAGCAGCCAAGACACGGCGGGGCTGGGCAATGAGCAGTTCTTC. Translated: CASSQDTAGLGNEQFF.

The V and J genes are TRBV7-6 and TRBJ1-1; D not resolved. This CDR3 contains 16 residues. Trimming stripped 1 base from V and 1 base from J, with 13 bases between. CDR1 is SGHVS and CDR2 is FNYEAQ in the germline V gene. The CDR3 nucleotides read TGTGCCAGCAGCTTAGGTTCATTCGAGGGGAACACTGAAGCTTTCTTT. Amino acids: CASSLGSFEGNTEAFF.

This clonotype has at least ten counts. The rearrangement uses TRBV6-2 or TRBV6-3 and TRBJ1-1, with D possibly TRBD1 on 6 matching bases. Per germline, CDR1 MNHEY and CDR2 SVGEGT. With 6 bases removed from V and 2 bases from J, the gap between germline ends came to 13 bases. This CDR3 contains 14 residues. The CDR3 nucleotides are TGTGCCAGCAGAATTGGGACATACAACACTGAAGCTTTCTTT. It encodes CASRIGTYNTEAFF.

This clonotype was seen repeatedly, ten times or more. The genes are TRBV12-3 or TRBV12-4 and TRBJ2-6, with unresolved D. This CDR3 region has 14 residues. Trimming shortened V by 6 bases and J by 4 bases, and 10 bases separated the two germline ends. The CDR3 coding sequence is TGTGCCAGCAGCGGTCGGATAGGGGCCAACGTCCTGACTTTC. Its protein is CASSGRIGANVLTF.

At least ten counts were recorded for this clonotype. This sequence joins TRBV20-1 and TRBJ2-5; D not resolved. The CDR3 has 14 amino acids. V lost 1 base to trimming and J lost 1 base, with 10 bases between them. Germline V gives CDR1 DFQATT, CDR2 SNEGSKA (reference sequence). CDR3 bases: TGCAGTGCTAGAGCGCCCTCCCCCCAAGAGACCCAGTACTTC. Its translation: CSARAPSPQETQYF.

This clonotype has ten or more counts. V is TRBV20-1 and J is TRBJ1-5; no clear D gene. CDR1 and CDR2 (germline): DFQATT, SNEGSKA (reference sequence). V was cut by 1 base and J by 4 bases, with 11 bases left in between. There are 14 residues in the CDR3. In DNA form, the CDR3 reads TGCAGTGCTAGAGCGTATTCCGCAAATCAGCCCCAGCATTTT. This sequence encodes CSARAYSANQPQHF.

For this clonotype: A much more abundant neighbour one base away suggests this may be a read error. The gene calls are TRBV30 and TRBJ1-2, with D uncertain. The germline V gene encodes CDR1 GTSNPN and CDR2 SVGIG (reference sequence). The CDR3 is made up of 12 amino acids. CDR3 in amino acids: CAWSSGNCGYTF. CDR3 sequence (DNA): TGTGCCTGGAGCAGCGGAAACTGTGGCTACACCTTC.

This clonotype appeared many times. The chain has TRBV12-3 or TRBV12-4 and TRBJ1-2; 11 nucleotides agree with TRBD1. The V gene end was trimmed by 7 bases and the J gene end by 0 bases; junction bases not matched to a gene: 7. The CDR3 has 16 amino acids. CDR3 protein: CASTPGQGVTNYGYTF. Here the CDR3 DNA reads TGTGCCAGCACTCCGGGACAGGGGGTCACTAACTATGGCTACACCTTC.

This clonotype was seen at least ten times. The chain employs TRBV10-3 and TRBJ2-3; D not certain. Germline V gene sequence: CDR1 ENHRY, CDR2 SYGVKD. V lost 10 bases, J lost 6 bases, and 11 bases lay in between. This CDR3 region has 11 residues. CDR3 sequence: CATSMGDTQYF. Written as DNA, the CDR3 is TGTGCCACCTCTATGGGGGATACGCAGTATTTT.